The sequence of this T cell receptor (beta chain) was determined in a study of blood T cell repertoires in COVID-19. Germline CDR1 is SEHNR and CDR2 is FQNEAQ (reference sequence). Trimming removed 5 bases from V and 8 bases from J, with 15 bases in between. The CDR3 has 13 amino acids. The assay was immunoSEQ multiplex PCR, and TCRdb's table has in-frame clones only and misses some. The table lists around 310,000 clones, over 80% of them singletons. Sequenced sample: PBMCs or T cells enriched from blood (not recorded which). The genes are TRBV7-9 and TRBJ1-2, with TRBD1 as a possible D gene (5 bases). This receptor was obtained from a man aged 25 to 40 who had recovered from COVID-19. CDR3 amino acids: CASSPPGAGGYTF. In DNA, the CDR3 is TGTGCCAGCAGCCCCCCCGGGGCGGGGGGCTACACCTTC.